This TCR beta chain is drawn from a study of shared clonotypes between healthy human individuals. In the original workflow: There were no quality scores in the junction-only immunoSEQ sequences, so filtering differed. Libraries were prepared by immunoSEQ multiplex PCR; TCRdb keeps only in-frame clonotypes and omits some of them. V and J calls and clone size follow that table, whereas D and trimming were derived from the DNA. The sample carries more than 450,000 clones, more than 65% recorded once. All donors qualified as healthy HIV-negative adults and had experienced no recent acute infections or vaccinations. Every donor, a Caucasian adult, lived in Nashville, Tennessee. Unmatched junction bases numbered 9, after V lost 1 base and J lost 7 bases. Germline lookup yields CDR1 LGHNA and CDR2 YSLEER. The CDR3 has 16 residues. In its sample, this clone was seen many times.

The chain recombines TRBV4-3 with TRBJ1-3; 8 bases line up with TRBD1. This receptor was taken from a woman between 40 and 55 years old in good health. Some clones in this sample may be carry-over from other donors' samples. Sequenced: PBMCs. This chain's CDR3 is CASSQAPTGVDNTIYF. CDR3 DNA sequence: TGCGCCAGCAGCCAAGCACCGACAGGGGTTGATAACACCATATATTTT.